What follows describes a single T cell receptor beta chain. This sample is part of a study of T cell changes during pregnancy in multiple sclerosis. Germline CDR1 is SSHAT and CDR2 is FNYEAQ (reference sequence). Trimming shortened V by 2 bases and J by 6 bases, and 13 bases separated the two germline ends. CDR3 length equals 15 residues. Data came from immunoSEQ multiplex PCR; TCRdb stores just in-frame clones and leaves some out. The data show fewer than 85,000 clones, 92% seen once. Here the sequenced sample was peripheral blood, taken in the third trimester of pregnancy. This chain uses TRBV7-7 with TRBJ2-2; D is unclear. The sequence was collected from a female donor in good health, enrolled as a control in a pregnancy study. For the CDR3, the DNA is TGTGCCAGCAGCTTATCGCTTGATGCGGCCGGGGAGCTGTTTTTT. This codes for CASSLSLDAAGELFF.